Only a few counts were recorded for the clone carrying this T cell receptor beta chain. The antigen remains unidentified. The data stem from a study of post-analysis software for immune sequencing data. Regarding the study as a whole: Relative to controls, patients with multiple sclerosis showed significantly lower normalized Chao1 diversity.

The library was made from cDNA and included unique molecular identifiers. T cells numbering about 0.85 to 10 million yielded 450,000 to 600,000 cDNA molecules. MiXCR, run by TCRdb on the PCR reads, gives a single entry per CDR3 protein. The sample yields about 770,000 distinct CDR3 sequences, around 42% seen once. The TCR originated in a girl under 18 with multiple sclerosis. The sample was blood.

The CDR3 DNA is TGTGCCAGCAGCTCCGGACAGGCCGAAGCTTTCTTT. Translated, it gives CASSSGQAEAFF. The chain couples TRBV7-9 to TRBJ1-1, with 7 nucleotides matching TRBD1. V shed 4 bases and J 8 bases; nucleotides not matched to a gene: 4. The CDR3 has 12 amino acids. Germline CDR1 reads SEHNR; CDR2 reads FQNEAQ (reference sequence).